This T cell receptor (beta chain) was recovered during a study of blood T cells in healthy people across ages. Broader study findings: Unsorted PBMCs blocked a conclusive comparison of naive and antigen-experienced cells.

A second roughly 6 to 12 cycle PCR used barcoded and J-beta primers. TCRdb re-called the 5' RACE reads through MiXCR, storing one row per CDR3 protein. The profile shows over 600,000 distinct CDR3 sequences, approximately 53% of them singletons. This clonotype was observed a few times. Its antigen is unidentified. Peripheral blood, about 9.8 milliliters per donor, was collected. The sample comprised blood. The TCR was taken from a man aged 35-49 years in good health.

CDR3 amino acids: CSVPGGDYGYTF. The CDR3 DNA follows: TGCAGCGTCCCCGGCGGGGACTATGGCTACACCTTC. The chain has TRBV29-1 and TRBJ1-2; no clear D. Trimming removed 6 bases from V and 3 bases from J, with 11 bases in between. The CDR3 has 12 amino acids. The germline CDR1 and CDR2 sequences are SQVTM and ANQGSEA.